This T cell receptor (beta chain) derives from a study of shared T cell receptors in the human thymus. Deletions cut 3 bases from V and 9 bases from J, with 9 bases between. The CDR3 sequence is 12 residues long. Germline CDR1 is MNHNY and CDR2 is SVGAGI (reference sequence). TCRdb's copy holds only in-frame clones and misses some; the assay was immunoSEQ multiplex PCR. The sample includes hundreds of thousands of clones, 80% to 90% of them seen just once. These data were likewise used in another study, on human thymus T cells. In that study: Thymus specimens were resections from corrective heart surgery.

The origin of this receptor is a boy younger than two with a congenital heart defect. The gene calls are TRBV6-6 and TRBJ1-5; no clear D gene. The sequenced sample was thymocytes. The CDR3 region has the DNA TGTGCCAGCAGTTATCCGGAGCGGCCCCAGCATTTT. Translated, it gives CASSYPERPQHF.